A single sample is the source of the 31 T cell receptor beta chains below, sequenced in a study of metastatic and nonmetastatic thyroid tumors. Thyroid surgery had not been preceded by any treatment in any patient. TCRdb ran MiXCR on the PCR reads. Here the sample spans some 55,000 clones, 20% being singletons. The specimen sequenced was blood. These receptors were collected from a female donor with papillary thyroid cancer or a benign thyroid nodule (not recorded which). Some clones in this sample may be carry-over from other donors' samples.

This clone was recorded at least ten times. The chain couples TRBV3-1 to TRBJ2-7; 10 bases are shared with TRBD2. J lost 2 bases, V lost 5 bases, and 6 bases had no gene match. The CDR3 length is 15 residues. Germline V CDR1 and CDR2: LGHDT, YNNKEL (reference sequence). CDR3 in DNA: TGTGCCAGCAGCACTCGGACTAGCGGAGCCTACGAGCAGTACTTC. Translated: CASSTRTSGAYEQYF.

This clone has more than one count but fewer than ten. This may be a read error, as it is one base from a much larger clone. V and J are TRBV25-1 and TRBJ1-2; no reliable D call. Germline V gene lookup returns CDR1 MGHDK and CDR2 SYGVNS. This CDR3 spans 14 amino acids. V lost 1 base and J lost 9, with 15 bases in between. Written as DNA, the CDR3 is TGTGCCAGCAGTGAATTGTGGGGTTTCTTTTGCTACACCTTC. This sequence encodes CASSELWGFFCYTF.

This clone was seen at least ten times. A much larger clonotype is one base distant, so this may be a read error. Other nucleotide sequences from this sample produce the same CDR3. The CDR3 spells CASRRDRGYNEQFF. As DNA, the CDR3 is TGTGCCAGCCGCCGGGACAGGGGTTACAATGAGCAGTTCTTC. This sequence joins TRBV6-1 and TRBJ2-1, with 10 bases that match TRBD1. Germline lookup yields CDR1 MNHNS and CDR2 SASEGT. V gave up 8 bases and J gave up 4 bases; unmatched junction bases: 5. The CDR3 length is 14 residues.

This clone was seen ten or more times. The V and J genes are TRBV28 and TRBJ1-3; D not resolved. V was shortened by 3 bases and J by 4 bases, with 16 bases between the two germline ends. Germline assignment: CDR1 MDHEN and CDR2 SYDVKM. This CDR3 has 16 amino acids. CDR3 sequence reads: CASSFSAANLGNTIYF. CDR3 sequence (DNA): TGTGCCAGCAGTTTTTCCGCGGCTAATCTCGGAAACACCATATATTTT.

This clone was counted ten times or more. This chain links TRBV28 with TRBJ2-7; 7 bases line up with TRBD1. CDR3 length equals 15 residues. Germline CDR1 reads MDHEN; CDR2 reads SYDVKM. J gave up 3 bases and V 6 bases, and 11 bases lay outside the gene matches. CDR3 residues: CASSRSRDRRYEQYF. The CDR3 DNA sequence: TGTGCCAGCAGCCGGTCCCGGGACAGACGCTACGAGCAGTACTTC.

In this sample, this clone turned up once. This chain links TRBV30 with TRBJ2-7, with D perhaps given as TRBD1 or TRBD2 (6 bases each). The germline V gene has CDR1 GTSNPN and CDR2 SVGIG (reference sequence). This CDR3 is built from 14 residues. Trimming shortened V by 4 bases and J by 5 bases, and 18 bases separated the two germline ends. CDR3 sequence (DNA): TGTGCCTGGATTGTAGGGGGGAGTATCAACGAGCAGTACTTC. It encodes CAWIVGGSINEQYF.

This clone was detected only a few times. A much larger clonotype is one base distant, so this may be a read error. The chain couples TRBV6-2 or TRBV6-3 to TRBJ2-2, with 9 bases lining up with TRBD1. The CDR3 length is 18 residues. V dropped 0 bases and J dropped 7; count of bases not matched to a gene: 12. Germline V CDR1 and CDR2: MNHEY, SVGEGT. CDR3 region: CASSYSLGQGTNDGELFF. DNA of the CDR3: TGTGCCAGCAGTTACTCCCTGGGACAGGGAACGAACGACGGGGAGCTGTTTTTT.

J is TRBJ2-7 and V is TRBV11-2; 13 nucleotides align to TRBD2. Germline V CDR1 and CDR2: SGHAT, FQNNGV. This CDR3 region has 14 residues. V dropped 4 bases and J dropped 10; count of bases not matched to a gene: 7. CDR3 amino acids: CASSWTSGSCDQYF. The CDR3 DNA reads as TGTGCCAGCAGCTGGACTAGCGGGAGTTGCGATCAGTACTTC.

This clone was seen at least ten times. The chain is built from TRBV5-6 and TRBJ2-3; D is uncertain. The V and J ends lost 2 bases and 0 bases respectively, with 10 bases between them. CDR1 is SGHDT, CDR2 YYEEEE, per germline. This CDR3 contains 15 residues. The CDR3 DNA reads TGTGCCAGCAGCTTCGGAAGTTCAAGCACAGATACGCAGTATTTT. It yields the protein CASSFGSSSTDTQYF.

This clone was detected a few times. One base away lies a much larger clone, so this may be a sequencing read error. The rearrangement links TRBV4-1 to TRBJ2-1; D is unclear. Trimming cost V 4 bases and J 4 bases, with 8 bases left between them. The germline V gene has CDR1 MGHRA and CDR2 YSYEKL. CDR3 length: 13 amino acids. The CDR3 sequence is CASSLCVYNEQFF. The CDR3 DNA is TGCGCCAGCAGCCTATGTGTTTACAATGAGCAGTTCTTC.

This clone occurred many times. This chain connects TRBV20-1 to TRBJ2-2; 7 nucleotides match TRBD2. This CDR3 comprises 16 residues. Germline lookup yields CDR1 DFQATT and CDR2 SNEGSKA (reference sequence). The J segment lost 7 bases and the V segment lost 0 bases, leaving 11 bases of the junction unmatched. CDR3 in amino acids: CSAREGGRELVGELFF. The DNA of the CDR3 is TGCAGTGCTAGAGAGGGAGGGCGGGAGTTGGTCGGGGAGCTGTTTTTT.

Details on this clone: A read error is possible here, since a much larger clone lies one base away. The V and J genes are TRBV6-1 and TRBJ1-1, with D unresolved. Germline V gene lookup returns CDR1 MNHNS and CDR2 SASEGT. Trimming took off 8 bases at V and 1 base at J, with 14 bases between the two ends. The CDR3 spans 14 residues. The DNA for the CDR3 is TGTGCCAGCCCTTTGAGGGAAACGAACACTGAAGCTTTCTTT. Protein sequence: CASPLRETNTEAFF.

This clone was observed many times. The chain uses TRBV20-1 and TRBJ2-1; maybe TRBD1 (7 bases). Trimming removed 5 bases at V and 10 bases at J, with 12 bases between. Germline lookup yields CDR1 DFQATT and CDR2 SNEGSKA (reference sequence). The CDR3 spans 11 residues. The CDR3 DNA reads TGCAGTGCTTCAGGGGGGCGGGAGCAGTTCTTC. This encodes CSASGGREQFF.

This clone occurred many times. This chain joins TRBV28 and TRBJ2-7, with D unresolved. Trimming removed 5 bases from V and 2 bases from J, with 7 bases in between. Germline lookup yields CDR1 MDHEN and CDR2 SYDVKM. The CDR3 spans 12 residues. CDR3 protein: CASSLMAYEQYF. The CDR3 DNA reads as TGTGCCAGCAGTCTCATGGCCTACGAGCAGTACTTC.

There are many counts of this clone. The rearrangement uses TRBV28 and TRBJ2-5; 8 nucleotides line up with TRBD1. V shed 6 bases, J shed 4 bases, and the junction held 7 bases outside the gene matches. This CDR3 is built from 14 residues. Germline assignment: CDR1 MDHEN and CDR2 SYDVKM. The CDR3 region is CASRVDRALETQYF. Written as DNA, the CDR3 is TGTGCCAGCAGGGTGGACAGGGCCTTAGAGACCCAGTACTTC.

This clone was recorded a few times. A much more abundant neighbour one base away suggests this may be a read error. The chain links TRBV6-2 or TRBV6-3 to TRBJ1-4, with D unclear. Germline values: CDR1 MNHEY, CDR2 SVGEGT. There are 17 residues in the CDR3. CDR3 residues: CASSYGSLTATNEKLVF. DNA of the CDR3: TGTGCCAGCAGTTACGGGAGCCTAACTGCAACTAATGAAAAACTGGTTTTT.

This clone has ten or more counts. CDR3 protein: CASSLKVGTRDSLNYGYTF. CDR3 in DNA: TGCGCCAGCAGCCTAAAAGTGGGGACCAGGGACTCCTTGAACTATGGCTACACCTTC. The chain carries TRBV5-1 and TRBJ1-2, with D possibly being TRBD1 (5 bases). There are 19 residues in the CDR3. V dropped 4 bases and J dropped 2 bases, with 27 bases sitting between them. CDR1 is SGHRS and CDR2 is YFSETQ in the germline V gene.

This clone was seen at least ten times. The gene calls are TRBV20-1 and TRBJ2-3, with 7 bases identical to TRBD1. Per the germline V gene, CDR1 is DFQATT and CDR2 is SNEGSKA (reference sequence). V dropped 1 base and J dropped 4; count of bases not matched to a gene: 5. This CDR3 contains 14 residues. The DNA for the CDR3 is TGCAGTGCTAGAGCAAGGGGGCTTGCAGATACGCAGTATTTT. It specifies CSARARGLADTQYF.

This clone showed up many times. V and J are TRBV7-3 and TRBJ2-5, with TRBD2 matching over 10 bases. Germline V gene sequence: CDR1 SGHTA, CDR2 FQGTGA. This CDR3 spans 13 amino acids. Trimming at V came to 3 bases and at J to 5 bases, leaving 0 bases not matched to a gene. The CDR3 loop is CASSFSGRETQYF. CDR3 DNA sequence: TGTGCCAGCAGCTTTAGCGGGAGGGAGACCCAGTACTTC.

To note about this clone: The junction departs from the called germline gene at one end, perhaps through a read error. V gene TRBV7-3 combines with J gene TRBJ2-6; tentatively, D is TRBD1 (5 bases). Germline CDR1 reads SGHTA; CDR2 reads FQGTGA. The CDR3 sequence is 16 residues long. DNA for the CDR3: TGTGCCAGCAGCTTAAAGGGGAACTCTGGGGCCAACGTCCCGACTTTC. Protein: CASSLKGNSGANVPTF.

This clone was found a few times. A much larger clone differs by one base, so this may be a read error. This sample also contains other DNA sequences that code for the same CDR3. The gene calls are TRBV10-3 and TRBJ2-5; D may be TRBD1 (6 bases). CDR3 length: 15 residues. Trimming stripped 10 bases from V and 2 bases from J, with 20 bases between. Germline CDR1 ENHRY, CDR2 SYGVKD. CDR3 protein: CATVPHGGDQETQYF. The CDR3 DNA reads as TGTGCCACGGTTCCACATGGGGGCGATCAAGAGACCCAGTACTTC.

This clone appeared many times. The CDR3 bases are TGCGCCAGCAGCTTATACGGGACAGCAGAAGAGACCCAGTACTTC. As protein: CASSLYGTAEETQYF. This rearrangement joins TRBV5-1 to TRBJ2-5; 7 bases fit TRBD1. Germline V CDR1 and CDR2: SGHRS, YFSETQ. The CDR3 sequence is 15 residues long. Trimming cost V 2 bases and J 3 bases; bases outside gene matches: 7.

The chain recombines TRBV7-9 with TRBJ2-7, with 9 bases lining up with TRBD2. CDR1 is SEHNR and CDR2 is FQNEAQ in the germline V gene (reference sequence). The trim removed 7 bases at V and 7 bases at J, leaving 14 bases unmatched. The CDR3 consists of 15 residues. DNA for the CDR3: TGTGCCAGCATACCGACAGTAGCGGGAGACTATGAGCAGTACTTC. Its protein is CASIPTVAGDYEQYF. Filled out from reference TRBV7-9 and TRBJ2-7, the complete variable domain reads DTGVSQNPRHKITKRGQNVTFRCDPISEHNRLYWYRQTLGQGPEFLTYFQNEAQLEKSRLLSDRFSAERPKGSFSTLEIQRTEQGDSAMYLCASIPTVAGDYEQYFGPGTRLTVT.

Concerning this clone: At the DNA level, this CDR3 is encoded by other sequences in the same sample as well. The chain uses TRBV20-1 and TRBJ2-1; D gene uncertain. This CDR3 is built from 13 residues. Trimming removed 5 bases at V and 1 base at J, with 9 bases between. Germline assignment: CDR1 DFQATT and CDR2 SNEGSKA (reference sequence). CDR3 residues: CSASLGSYNEQFF. CDR3 DNA sequence: TGCAGTGCTTCTCTCGGGTCCTACAATGAGCAGTTCTTC.

The chain has TRBV5-4 and TRBJ2-5; TRBD1 aligns across 7 bases. V shed 4 bases, J shed 2 bases, and the junction held 8 bases outside the gene matches. This CDR3 spans 15 amino acids. Germline V gene data show CDR1 as SGHNT and CDR2 as YYREEE (reference sequence). CDR3 sequence (DNA): TGTGCCAGCAGCCCAGGGACAGTACAGCAAGAGACCCAGTACTTC. As protein: CASSPGTVQQETQYF.

Of note for this clone: A read error may be the cause here, since a much bigger clone is one base away. The rearrangement joins TRBV25-1 to TRBJ1-4; no definite D call. Germline lookup yields CDR1 MGHDK and CDR2 SYGVNS. The CDR3 has 11 residues. The CDR3: CAISGNEKLFF. As DNA, the CDR3 is TGTGCCATCAGTGGAAATGAAAAACTGTTTTTT.

V and J are TRBV15 and TRBJ1-1; D ambiguous. The CDR3 covers 18 residues. V lost 5 bases and J 3 bases, leaving 25 bases between the germline ends. CDR1 and CDR2 from the germline V gene are LNHNV and YYDKDF (reference sequence). The CDR3 nucleotides read TGTGCCACCAGCTCGTGGCCCGTCCGTGGCAGGCAAGACACTGAAGCTTTCTTT. Amino acids: CATSSWPVRGRQDTEAFF. The entire variable domain, with the rest obtained from reference TRBV15 and TRBJ1-1, is as follows: DAMVIQNPRYQVTQFGKPVTLSCSQTLNHNVMYWYQQKSSQAPKLLFHYYDKDFNNEADTPDNFQSRRPNTSFCFLDIRSPGLGDTAMYLCATSSWPVRGRQDTEAFFGQGTRLTVV.

This clone occurred many times. The chain combines TRBV20-1 with TRBJ2-7; D gene unclear. The CDR3 is 14 amino acids. The germline V and J ends were trimmed by 0 bases and 2 bases, with 11 bases remaining between them. CDR1 is DFQATT, CDR2 SNEGSKA, per germline (reference sequence). CDR3 sequence: CSARDRIGTYEQYF. As DNA, the CDR3 is TGCAGTGCTAGAGATCGAATCGGCACCTACGAGCAGTACTTC.

V is TRBV6-2 or TRBV6-3 and J is TRBJ1-2; unclear D gene. This CDR3 comprises 12 residues. Germline assignment: CDR1 MNHEY and CDR2 SVGEGT. Trimming removed 10 bases at V and 2 bases at J, with 11 bases between. The CDR3 is CAIERGNYGYTF. The CDR3 region has the DNA TGTGCCATAGAAAGAGGGAACTATGGCTACACCTTC.

A word on this clone: Compared with germline, one end of the junction differs, possibly owing to a read error. This rearrangement joins TRBV6-1 to TRBJ2-5; D not resolved. The germline V gene has CDR1 MNHNS and CDR2 SASEGT. The CDR3 extends over 14 amino acids. The CDR3 nucleotides are TGTGCCATCAGTGAACCGTTAGGATCCGAGACCCAGTACTTC. This gives the protein CAISEPLGSETQYF.

The V call is TRBV9, the J call TRBJ1-1; TRBD1 is a possible D gene (5 bases). The CDR3 runs to 14 residues. Germline V CDR1 and CDR2: SGDLS, YYNGEE. Trimming pared 4 bases from V and 6 bases from J, leaving 16 bases between. CDR3 DNA sequence: TGTGCCAGCAGCCATGAATCAGGGTCTGCTGAAGCTTTCTTT. It codes for CASSHESGSAEAFF.